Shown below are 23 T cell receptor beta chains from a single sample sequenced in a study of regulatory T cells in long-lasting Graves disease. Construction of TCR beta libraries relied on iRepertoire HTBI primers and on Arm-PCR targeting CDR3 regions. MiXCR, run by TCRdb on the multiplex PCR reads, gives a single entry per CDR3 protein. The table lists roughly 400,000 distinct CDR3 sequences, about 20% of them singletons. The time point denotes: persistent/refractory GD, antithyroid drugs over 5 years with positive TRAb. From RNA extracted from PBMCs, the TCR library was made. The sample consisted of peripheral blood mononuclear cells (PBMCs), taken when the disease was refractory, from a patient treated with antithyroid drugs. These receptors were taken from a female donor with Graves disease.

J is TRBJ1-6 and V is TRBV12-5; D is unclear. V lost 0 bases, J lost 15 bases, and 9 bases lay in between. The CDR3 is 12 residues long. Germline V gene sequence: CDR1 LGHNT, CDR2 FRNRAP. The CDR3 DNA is TGTGCTAGTGGTTTGGTAGGACCTCTCCTCCACTTT. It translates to CASGLVGPLLHF.

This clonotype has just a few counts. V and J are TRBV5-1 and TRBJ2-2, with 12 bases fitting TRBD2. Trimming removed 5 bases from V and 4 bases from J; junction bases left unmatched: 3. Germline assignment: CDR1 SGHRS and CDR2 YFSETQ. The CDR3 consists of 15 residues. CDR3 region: CASSKTSGSTGELFF. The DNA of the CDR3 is TGCGCCAGCAGTAAGACTAGCGGGAGCACCGGGGAGCTGTTTTTT. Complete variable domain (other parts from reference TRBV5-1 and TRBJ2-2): KAGVTQTPRYLIKTRGQQVTLSCSPISGHRSVSWYQQTPGQGLQFLFEYFSETQRNKGNFPGRFSGRQFSNSRSEMNVSTLELGDSALYLCASSKTSGSTGELFFGEGSRLTVL.

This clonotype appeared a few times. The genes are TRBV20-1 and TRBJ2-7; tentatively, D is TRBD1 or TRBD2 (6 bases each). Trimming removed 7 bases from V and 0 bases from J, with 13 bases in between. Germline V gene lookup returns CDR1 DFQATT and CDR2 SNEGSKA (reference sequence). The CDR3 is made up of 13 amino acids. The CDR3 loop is CSVKGGSSYEQYF. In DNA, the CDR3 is TGCAGTGTCAAAGGGGGGTCCTCCTACGAGCAGTACTTC.

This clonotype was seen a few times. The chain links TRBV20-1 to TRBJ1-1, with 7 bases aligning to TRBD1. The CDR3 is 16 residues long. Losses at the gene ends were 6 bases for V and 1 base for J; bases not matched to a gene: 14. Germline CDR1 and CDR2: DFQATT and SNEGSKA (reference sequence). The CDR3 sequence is CSAADPWPGGNTEAFF. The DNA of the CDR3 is TGCAGTGCCGCCGACCCATGGCCAGGGGGGAACACTGAAGCTTTCTTT.

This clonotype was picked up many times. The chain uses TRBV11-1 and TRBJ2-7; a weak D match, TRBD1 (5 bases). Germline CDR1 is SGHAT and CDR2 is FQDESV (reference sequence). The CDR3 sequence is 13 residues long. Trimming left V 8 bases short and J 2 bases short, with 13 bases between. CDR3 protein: CASGPTETYEQYF. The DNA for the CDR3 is TGTGCCAGCGGCCCGACAGAAACCTACGAGCAGTACTTC.

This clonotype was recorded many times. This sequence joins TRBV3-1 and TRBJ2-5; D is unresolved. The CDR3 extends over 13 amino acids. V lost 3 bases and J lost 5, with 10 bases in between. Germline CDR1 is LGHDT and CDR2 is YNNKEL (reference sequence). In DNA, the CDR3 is TGTGCCAGCAGCCATGTAGGGAAGGAGACCCAGTACTTC. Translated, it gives CASSHVGKETQYF.

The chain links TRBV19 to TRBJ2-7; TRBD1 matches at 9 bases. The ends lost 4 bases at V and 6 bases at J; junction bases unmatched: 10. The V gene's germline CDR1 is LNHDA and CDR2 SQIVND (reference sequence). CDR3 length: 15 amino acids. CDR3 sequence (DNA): TGTGCCAGTAGTACCGCCGGGACAGGGATCGCCGAGCAGTACTTC. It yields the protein CASSTAGTGIAEQYF.

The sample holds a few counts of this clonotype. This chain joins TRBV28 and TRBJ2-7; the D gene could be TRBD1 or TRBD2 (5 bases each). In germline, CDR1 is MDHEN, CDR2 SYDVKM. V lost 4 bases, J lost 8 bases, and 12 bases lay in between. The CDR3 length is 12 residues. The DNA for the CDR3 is TGTGCCAGCAGTTCACAGCCGGGACAGCAGTACTTC. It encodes CASSSQPGQQYF.

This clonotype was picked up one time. The CDR3 region is CASSLAGVDYEQYF. Here the CDR3 DNA reads TGTGCCAGCAGCCTAGCGGGGGTCGACTACGAGCAGTACTTC. The chain uses TRBV6-2 or TRBV6-3 and TRBJ2-7; 10 bases line up with TRBD2. CDR1 is MNHEY and CDR2 is SVGEGT in the germline V gene. The CDR3 is 14 amino acids. The trim removed 6 bases at V and 3 bases at J, leaving 5 bases unmatched.

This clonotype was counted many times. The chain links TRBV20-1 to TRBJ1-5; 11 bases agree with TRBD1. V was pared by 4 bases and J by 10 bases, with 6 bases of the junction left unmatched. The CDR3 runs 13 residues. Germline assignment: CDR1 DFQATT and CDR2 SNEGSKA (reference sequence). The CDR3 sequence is CSATGTGGRPQHF. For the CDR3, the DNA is TGCAGTGCTACCGGGACAGGGGGTCGTCCCCAGCATTTT.

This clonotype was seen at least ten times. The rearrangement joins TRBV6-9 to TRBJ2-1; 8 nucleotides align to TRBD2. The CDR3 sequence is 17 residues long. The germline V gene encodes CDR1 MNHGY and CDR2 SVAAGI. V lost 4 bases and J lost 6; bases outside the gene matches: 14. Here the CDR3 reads CASSSRPGLVSRNEQFF. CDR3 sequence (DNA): TGTGCCAGCAGTTCGAGACCGGGACTAGTCTCCCGCAATGAGCAGTTCTTC.

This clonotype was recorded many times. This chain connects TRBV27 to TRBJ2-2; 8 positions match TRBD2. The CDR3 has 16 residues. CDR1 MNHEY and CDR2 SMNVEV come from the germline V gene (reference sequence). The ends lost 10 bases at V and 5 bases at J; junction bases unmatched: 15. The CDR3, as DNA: TGTGCCACCTCCAGGGCCAGCGGGAGTGGAACCGGGGAGCTGTTTTTT. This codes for CATSRASGSGTGELFF.

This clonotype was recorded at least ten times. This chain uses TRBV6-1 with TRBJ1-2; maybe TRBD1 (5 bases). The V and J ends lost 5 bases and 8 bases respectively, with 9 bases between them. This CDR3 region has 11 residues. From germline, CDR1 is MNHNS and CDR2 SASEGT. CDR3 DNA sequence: TGTGCCAGCAGTACGGGGGTCGGCTACACCTTC. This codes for CASSTGVGYTF.

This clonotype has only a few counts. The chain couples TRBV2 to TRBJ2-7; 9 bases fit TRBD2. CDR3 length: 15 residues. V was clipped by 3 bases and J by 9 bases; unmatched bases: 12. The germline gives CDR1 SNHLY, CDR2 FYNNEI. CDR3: CASSDSGTSSRRQYF. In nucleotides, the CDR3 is TGTGCCAGCAGTGATTCCGGGACTAGCAGTCGTCGGCAGTACTTC.

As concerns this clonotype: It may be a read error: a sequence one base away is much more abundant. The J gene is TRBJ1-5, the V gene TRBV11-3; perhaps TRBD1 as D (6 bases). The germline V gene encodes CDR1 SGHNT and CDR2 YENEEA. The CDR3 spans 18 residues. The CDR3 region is CVSSPGDTDVSSNQPQHF. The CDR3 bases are TGTGTCAGCAGCCCAGGGGACACCGATGTTAGTAGCAATCAGCCCCAGCATTTT.

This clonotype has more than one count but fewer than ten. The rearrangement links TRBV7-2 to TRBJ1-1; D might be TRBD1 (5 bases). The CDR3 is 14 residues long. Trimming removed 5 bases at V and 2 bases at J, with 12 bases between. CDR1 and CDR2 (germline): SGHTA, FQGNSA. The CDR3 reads CASSRTNLNTEAFF. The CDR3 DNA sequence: TGTGCCAGCAGCCGGACAAATCTAAACACTGAAGCTTTCTTT.

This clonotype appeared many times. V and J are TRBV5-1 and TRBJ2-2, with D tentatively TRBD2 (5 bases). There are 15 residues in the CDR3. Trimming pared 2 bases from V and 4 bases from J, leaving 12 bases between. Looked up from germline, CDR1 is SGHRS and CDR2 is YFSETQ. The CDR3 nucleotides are TGCGCCAGCAGCTTTAGTGCTGGGAGCACCGGGGAGCTGTTTTTT. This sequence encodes CASSFSAGSTGELFF.

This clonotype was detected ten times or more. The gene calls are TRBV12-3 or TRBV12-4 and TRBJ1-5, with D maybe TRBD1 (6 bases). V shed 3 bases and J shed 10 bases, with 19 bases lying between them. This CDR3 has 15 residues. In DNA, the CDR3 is TGTGCCAGCAGTTTTAGGGGATCAGAGGGACAACCCCAGCATTTT. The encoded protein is CASSFRGSEGQPQHF.

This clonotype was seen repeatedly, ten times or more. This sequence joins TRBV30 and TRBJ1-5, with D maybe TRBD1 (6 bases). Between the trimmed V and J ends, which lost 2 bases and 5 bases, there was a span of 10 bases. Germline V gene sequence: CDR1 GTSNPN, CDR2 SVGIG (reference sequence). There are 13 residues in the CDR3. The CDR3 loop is CAWSTGLDQPQHF. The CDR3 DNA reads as TGTGCCTGGAGTACAGGGTTGGATCAGCCCCAGCATTTT.

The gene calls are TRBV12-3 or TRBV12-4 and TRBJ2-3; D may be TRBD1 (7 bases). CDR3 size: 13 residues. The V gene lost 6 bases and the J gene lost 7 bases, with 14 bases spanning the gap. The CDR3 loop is CASRGGTVNTQYF. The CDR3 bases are TGTGCCAGCAGAGGGGGGACAGTTAATACGCAGTATTTT.

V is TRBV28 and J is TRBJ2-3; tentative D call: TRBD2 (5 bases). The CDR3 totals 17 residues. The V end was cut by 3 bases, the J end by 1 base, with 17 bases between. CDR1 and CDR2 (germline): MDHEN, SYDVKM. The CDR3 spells CASSFHGGPIGTDTQYF. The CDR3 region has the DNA TGTGCCAGCAGTTTTCATGGCGGGCCCATCGGCACAGATACGCAGTATTTT. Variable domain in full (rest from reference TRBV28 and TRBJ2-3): DVKVTQSSRYLVKRTGEKVFLECVQDMDHENMFWYRQDPGLGLRLIYFSYDVKMKEKGDIPEGYSVSREKKERFSLILESASTNQTSMYLCASSFHGGPIGTDTQYFGPGTRLTVL.

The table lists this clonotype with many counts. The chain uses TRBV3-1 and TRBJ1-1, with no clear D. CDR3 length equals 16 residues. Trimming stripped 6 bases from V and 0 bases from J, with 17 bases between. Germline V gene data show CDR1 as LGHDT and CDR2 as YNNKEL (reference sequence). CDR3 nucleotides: TGTGCCAGCAGGCTGTCTCTAGGGATAATGAACACTGAAGCTTTCTTT. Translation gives CASRLSLGIMNTEAFF.

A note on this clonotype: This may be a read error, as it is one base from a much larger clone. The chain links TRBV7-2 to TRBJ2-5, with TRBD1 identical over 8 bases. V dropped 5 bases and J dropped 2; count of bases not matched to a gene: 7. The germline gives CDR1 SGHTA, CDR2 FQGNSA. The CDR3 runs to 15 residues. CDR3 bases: TGTGCCAGCAGCCCCCGGACAGGGCAACAAGAGACCCAGTACTTC. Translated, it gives CASSPRTGQQETQYF.